This T cell receptor (beta chain) originates from a study of T cell changes during pregnancy in multiple sclerosis. The data were produced by immunoSEQ multiplex PCR, yet TCRdb's version contains in-frame clones alone and is incomplete. This repertoire shows around 17,000 clones, 95% to 96% found once; its top ten account for roughly 0.83%. Only one count was recorded for this clone. The germline V gene has CDR1 MDHEN and CDR2 SYDVKM. CDR3 length: 13 residues. The V end was cut by 3 bases, the J end by 4 bases, with 9 bases between. This TCR was recovered from a female donor with multiple sclerosis, enrolled in a pregnancy study. The specimen comprised peripheral blood, sampled in the third trimester of pregnancy. The rearrangement uses TRBV28 and TRBJ2-5; D may be TRBD2 (5 bases). CDR3 sequence (DNA): TGTGCCAGCAGTTTTCCGGCGGGAGAGACCCAGTACTTC. Amino acid sequence: CASSFPAGETQYF.